This record concerns one T cell receptor (beta chain) sequence. This sample is part of a study of T cell responses to AZD1222 COVID-19 vaccine. The germline gives CDR1 SGHAT, CDR2 FQNNGV. This CDR3 has 15 amino acids. J lost 4 bases, V lost 5 bases, and 6 bases had no gene match. Method: immunoSEQ multiplex PCR; TCRdb's copy keeps in-frame clones and lacks some. The sample holds about 120,000 clones, approximately 83% seen once. The chain uses TRBV11-2 and TRBJ1-3; 9 bases match TRBD1. Sequencing used peripheral blood, obtained on day 0 of MenACWY control vaccination. This TCR derives from an adult in good health. The CDR3 DNA is TGTGCCAGCAGCCCGACAGGGGGAAAAGGAAACACCATATATTTT. This codes for CASSPTGGKGNTIYF. The variable domain in full, with the rest retrieved from reference TRBV11-2 and TRBJ1-3, is EAGVAQSPRYKIIEKRQSVAFWCNPISGHATLYWYQQILGQGPKLLIQFQNNGVVDDSQLPKDRFSAERLKGVDSTLKIQPAKLEDSAVYLCASSPTGGKGNTIYFGEGSWLTVV.